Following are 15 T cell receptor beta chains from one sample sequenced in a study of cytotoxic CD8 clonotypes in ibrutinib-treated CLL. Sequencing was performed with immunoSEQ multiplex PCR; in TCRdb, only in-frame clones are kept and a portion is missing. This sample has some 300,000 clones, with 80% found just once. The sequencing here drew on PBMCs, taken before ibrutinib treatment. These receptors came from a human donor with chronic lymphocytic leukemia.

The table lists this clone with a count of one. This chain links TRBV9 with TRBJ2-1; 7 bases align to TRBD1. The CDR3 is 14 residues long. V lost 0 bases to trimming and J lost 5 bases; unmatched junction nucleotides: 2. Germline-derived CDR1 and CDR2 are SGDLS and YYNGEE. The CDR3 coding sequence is TGTGCCAGCAGCGTAGCAGGACAGGACAATGAGCAGTTCTTC. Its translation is CASSVAGQDNEQFF.

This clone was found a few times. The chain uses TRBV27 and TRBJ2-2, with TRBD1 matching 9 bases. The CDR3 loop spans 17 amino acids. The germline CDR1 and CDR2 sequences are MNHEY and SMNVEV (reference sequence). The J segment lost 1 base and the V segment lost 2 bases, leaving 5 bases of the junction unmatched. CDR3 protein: CASSLPGTGMNTGELFF. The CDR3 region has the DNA TGTGCCAGCAGTTTACCTGGGACAGGGATGAACACCGGGGAGCTGTTTTTT.

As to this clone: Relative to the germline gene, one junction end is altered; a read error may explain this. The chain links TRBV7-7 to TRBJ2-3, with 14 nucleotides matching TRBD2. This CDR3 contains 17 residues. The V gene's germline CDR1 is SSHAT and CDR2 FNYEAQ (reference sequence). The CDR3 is CASSPGLAGVTPRTQYF. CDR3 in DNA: TGTGCTAGCAGCCCGGGACTAGCGGGAGTTACCCCCAGAACGCAGTATTTT.

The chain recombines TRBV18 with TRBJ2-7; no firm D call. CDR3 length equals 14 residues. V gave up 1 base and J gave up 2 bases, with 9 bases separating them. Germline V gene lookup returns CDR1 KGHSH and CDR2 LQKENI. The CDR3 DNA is TGTGCCAGCTCACCACGCCGGACCCCCTACGAGCAGTACTTC. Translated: CASSPRRTPYEQYF.

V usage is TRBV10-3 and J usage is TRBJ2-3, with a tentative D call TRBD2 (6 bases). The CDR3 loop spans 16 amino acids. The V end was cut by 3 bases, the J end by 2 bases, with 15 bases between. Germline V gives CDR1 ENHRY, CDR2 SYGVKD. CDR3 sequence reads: CAISDTPAGLTDTQYF. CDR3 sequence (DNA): TGTGCCATCAGTGATACCCCAGCGGGCCTCACAGATACGCAGTATTTT.

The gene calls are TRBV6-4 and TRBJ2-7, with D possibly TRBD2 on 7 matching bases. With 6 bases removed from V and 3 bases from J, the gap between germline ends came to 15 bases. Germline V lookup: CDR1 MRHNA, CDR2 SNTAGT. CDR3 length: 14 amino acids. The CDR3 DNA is TGTGCCAGCAGCCCGGGGGGCGAGTTCTACGAGCAGTACTTC. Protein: CASSPGGEFYEQYF.

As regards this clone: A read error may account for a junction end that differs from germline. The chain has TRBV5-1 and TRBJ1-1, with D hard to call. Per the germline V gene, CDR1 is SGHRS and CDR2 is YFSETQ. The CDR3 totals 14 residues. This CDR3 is CASTLERAATEAFF. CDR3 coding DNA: TGCGCCAGCACCTTGGAGAGGGCAGCTACTGAAGCTTTCTTT.

In nucleotides, the CDR3 is TGCAGCGTTGAGACGGGGGAGACCCAGTACTTC. It codes for CSVETGETQYF. The chain uses TRBV29-1 and TRBJ2-5; a possible D gene is TRBD2 (5 bases). Trimming pared 3 bases from V and 5 bases from J, leaving 7 bases between. The germline V gene has CDR1 SQVTM and CDR2 ANQGSEA. The CDR3 has 11 amino acids.

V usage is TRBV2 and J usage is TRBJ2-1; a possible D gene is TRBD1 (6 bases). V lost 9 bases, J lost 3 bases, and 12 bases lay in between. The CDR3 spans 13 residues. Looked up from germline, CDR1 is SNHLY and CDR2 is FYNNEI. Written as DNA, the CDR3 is TGTGCCAGAGGGGGACAATTCTACAATGAGCAGTTCTTC. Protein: CARGGQFYNEQFF.

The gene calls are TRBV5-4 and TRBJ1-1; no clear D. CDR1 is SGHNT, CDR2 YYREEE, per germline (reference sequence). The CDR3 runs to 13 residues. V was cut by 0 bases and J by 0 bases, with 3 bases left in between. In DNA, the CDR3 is TGTGCCAGCAGCTTGGGACTGAACACTGAAGCTTTCTTT. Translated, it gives CASSLGLNTEAFF. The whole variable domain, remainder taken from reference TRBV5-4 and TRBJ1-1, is ETGVTQSPTHLIKTRGQQVTLRCSSQSGHNTVSWYQQALGQGPQFIFQYYREEENGRGNFPPRFSGLQFPNYSSELNVNALELDDSALYLCASSLGLNTEAFFGQGTRLTVV.

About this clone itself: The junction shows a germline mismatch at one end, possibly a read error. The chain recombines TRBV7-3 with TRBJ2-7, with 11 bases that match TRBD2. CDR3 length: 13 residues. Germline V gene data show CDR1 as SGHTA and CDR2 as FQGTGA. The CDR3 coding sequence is TGTGCCAGCAGAAACTCCGGGACTAGCGGTATGGACTTC. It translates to CASRNSGTSGMDF.

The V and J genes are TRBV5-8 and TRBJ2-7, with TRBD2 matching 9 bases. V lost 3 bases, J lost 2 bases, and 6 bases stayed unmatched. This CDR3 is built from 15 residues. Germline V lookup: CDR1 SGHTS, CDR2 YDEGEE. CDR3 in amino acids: CASSSLAGGPYEQYF. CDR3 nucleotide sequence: TGTGCCAGCAGCTCCCTGGCGGGAGGGCCCTACGAGCAGTACTTC. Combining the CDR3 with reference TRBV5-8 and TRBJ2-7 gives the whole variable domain EAGVTQSPTHLIKTRGQQATLRCSPISGHTSVYWYQQALGLGLQFLLWYDEGEERNRGNFPPRFSGRQFPNYSSELNVNALELEDSALYLCASSSLAGGPYEQYFGPGTRLTVT.

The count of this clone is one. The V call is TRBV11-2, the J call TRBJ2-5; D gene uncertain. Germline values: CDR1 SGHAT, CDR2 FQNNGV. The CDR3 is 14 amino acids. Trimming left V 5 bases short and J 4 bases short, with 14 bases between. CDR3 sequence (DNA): TGTGCCAGCAGCCAACATGGCCTCCGAGAGACCCAGTACTTC. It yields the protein CASSQHGLRETQYF.

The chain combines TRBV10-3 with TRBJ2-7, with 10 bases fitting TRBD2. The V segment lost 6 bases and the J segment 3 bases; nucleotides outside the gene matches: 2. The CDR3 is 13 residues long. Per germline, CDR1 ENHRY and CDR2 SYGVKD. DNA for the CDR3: TGTGCCATCAGCTCTAGCGGGAGCTACGAGCAGTACTTC. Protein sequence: CAISSSGSYEQYF.

CDR3 residues: CASSETSKDQPQHF. The CDR3 DNA reads as TGTGCCAGCAGTGAAACCTCTAAGGATCAGCCCCAGCATTTT. The chain joins TRBV2 to TRBJ1-5; no clear D gene. Germline loops: CDR1 SNHLY, CDR2 FYNNEI. The CDR3 has 14 amino acids. Between the trimmed V and J ends, which lost 2 bases and 5 bases, there was a span of 10 bases.